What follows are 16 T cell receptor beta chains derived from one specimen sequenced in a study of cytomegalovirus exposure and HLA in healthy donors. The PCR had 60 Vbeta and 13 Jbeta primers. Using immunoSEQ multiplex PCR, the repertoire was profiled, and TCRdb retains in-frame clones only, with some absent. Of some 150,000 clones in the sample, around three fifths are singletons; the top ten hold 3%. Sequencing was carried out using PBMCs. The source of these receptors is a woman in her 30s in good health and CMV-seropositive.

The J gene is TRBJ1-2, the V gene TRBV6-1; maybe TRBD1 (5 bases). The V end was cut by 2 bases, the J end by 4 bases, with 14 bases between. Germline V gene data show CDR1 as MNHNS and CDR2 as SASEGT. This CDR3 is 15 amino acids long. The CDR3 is CASSEYPGQGYGYTF. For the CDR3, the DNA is TGTGCCAGCAGTGAATACCCCGGGCAGGGCTATGGCTACACCTTC.

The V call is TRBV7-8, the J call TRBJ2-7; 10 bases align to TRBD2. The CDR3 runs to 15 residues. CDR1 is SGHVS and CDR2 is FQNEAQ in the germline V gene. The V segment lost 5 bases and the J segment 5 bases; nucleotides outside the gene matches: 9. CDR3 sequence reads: CASSTGGLAVDEQYF. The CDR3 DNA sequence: TGTGCCAGCAGCACCGGTGGACTAGCGGTGGACGAGCAGTACTTC. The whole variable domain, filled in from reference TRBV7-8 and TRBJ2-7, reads GAGVSQSPRYKVAKRGQDVALRCDPISGHVSLFWYQQALGQGPEFLTYFQNEAQLDKSGLPSDRFFAERPEGSVSTLKIQRTQQEDSAVYLCASSTGGLAVDEQYFGPGTRLTVT.

Here the CDR3 reads CASSPGGASNQPQHF. The CDR3 nucleotides read TGTGCCAGCAGTCCAGGGGGCGCGAGCAATCAGCCCCAGCATTTT. V is TRBV6-6 and J is TRBJ1-5, with TRBD1 matching over 8 bases. Germline V lookup: CDR1 MNHNY, CDR2 SVGAGI (reference sequence). V dropped 5 bases and J dropped 1; count of bases not matched to a gene: 4. The CDR3 sequence is 15 residues long.

In DNA form, the CDR3 reads TGTGCCAGCAGCCAGACGGGGGTTTCTGAAAAACTGTTTTTT. This gives the protein CASSQTGVSEKLFF. The J gene is TRBJ1-4, the V gene TRBV11-2, with D maybe TRBD1 (5 bases). Germline CDR1 reads SGHAT; CDR2 reads FQNNGV. The germline V and J ends were trimmed by 5 bases and 7 bases, with 14 bases remaining between them. This CDR3 comprises 14 residues.

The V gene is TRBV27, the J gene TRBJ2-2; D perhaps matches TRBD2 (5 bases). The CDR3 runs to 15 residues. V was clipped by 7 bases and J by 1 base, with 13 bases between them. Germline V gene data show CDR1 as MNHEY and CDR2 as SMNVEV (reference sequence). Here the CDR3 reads CASNSLRGNTGELFF. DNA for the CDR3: TGTGCCAGCAACTCTCTCCGGGGGAACACCGGGGAGCTGTTTTTT.

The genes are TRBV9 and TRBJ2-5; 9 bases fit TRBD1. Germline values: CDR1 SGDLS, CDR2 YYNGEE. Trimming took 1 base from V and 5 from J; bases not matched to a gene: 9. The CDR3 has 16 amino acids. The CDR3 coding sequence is TGTGCCAGCAGCGTAAACCGGGACAGGGTCGTGGAGACCCAGTACTTC. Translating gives CASSVNRDRVVETQYF.

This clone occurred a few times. The CDR3 loop is CASSPTSGFYEQYF. The CDR3 bases are TGTGCCAGCAGCCCCACTAGCGGGTTTTACGAGCAGTACTTC. The chain links TRBV7-2 to TRBJ2-7; TRBD2 agrees at 9 bases. Germline V gives CDR1 SGHTA, CDR2 FQGNSA. Trimming cost V 5 bases and J 4 bases; bases outside gene matches: 6. The CDR3 has 14 amino acids.

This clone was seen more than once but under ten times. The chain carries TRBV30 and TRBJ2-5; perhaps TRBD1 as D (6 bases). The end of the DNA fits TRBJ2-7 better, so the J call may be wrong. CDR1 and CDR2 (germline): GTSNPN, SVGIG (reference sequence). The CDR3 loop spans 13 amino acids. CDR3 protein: CACLDRFVYEQYF. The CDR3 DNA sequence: TGTGCCTGCCTAGACAGGTTTGTCTACGAGCAGTACTTC.

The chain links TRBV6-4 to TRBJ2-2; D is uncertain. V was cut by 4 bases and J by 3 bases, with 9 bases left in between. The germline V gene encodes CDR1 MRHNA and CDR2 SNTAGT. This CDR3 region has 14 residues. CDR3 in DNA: TGTGCCAGCAGTGGGCCAGTCCACACCGGGGAGCTGTTTTTT. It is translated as CASSGPVHTGELFF.

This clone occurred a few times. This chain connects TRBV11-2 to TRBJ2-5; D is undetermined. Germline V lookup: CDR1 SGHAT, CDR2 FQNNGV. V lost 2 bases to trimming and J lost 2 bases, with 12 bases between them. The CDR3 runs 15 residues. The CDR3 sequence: CASSLIRGRQETQYF. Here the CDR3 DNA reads TGTGCCAGCAGCTTAATTAGAGGCAGACAAGAGACCCAGTACTTC.

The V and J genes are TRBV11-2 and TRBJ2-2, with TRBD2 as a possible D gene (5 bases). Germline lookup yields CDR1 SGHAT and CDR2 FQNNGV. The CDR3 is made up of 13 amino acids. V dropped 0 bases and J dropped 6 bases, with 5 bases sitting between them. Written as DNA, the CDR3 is TGTGCCAGCAGCTTAGAAGCGGCCGGGGAGCTGTTTTTT. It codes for CASSLEAAGELFF.

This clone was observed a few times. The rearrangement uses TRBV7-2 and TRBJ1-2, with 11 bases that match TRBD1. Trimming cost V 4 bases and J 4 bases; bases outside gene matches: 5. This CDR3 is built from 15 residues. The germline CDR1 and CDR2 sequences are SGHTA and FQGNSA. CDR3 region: CASSSGTGGPYGYTF. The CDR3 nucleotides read TGTGCCAGCAGCTCCGGGACAGGGGGTCCCTATGGCTACACCTTC.

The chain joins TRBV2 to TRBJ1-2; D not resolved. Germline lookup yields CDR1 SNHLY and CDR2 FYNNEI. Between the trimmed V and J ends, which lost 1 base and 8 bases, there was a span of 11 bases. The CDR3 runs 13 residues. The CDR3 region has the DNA TGTGCCAGCAGTGAAGAGTCAGGCAGGGGCTACACCTTC. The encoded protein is CASSEESGRGYTF.

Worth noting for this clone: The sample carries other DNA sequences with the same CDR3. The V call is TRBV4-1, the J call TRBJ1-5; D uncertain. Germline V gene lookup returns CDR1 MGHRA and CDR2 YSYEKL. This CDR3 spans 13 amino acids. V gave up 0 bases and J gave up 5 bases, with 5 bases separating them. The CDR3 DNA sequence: TGCGCCAGCAGCCAAGAGCGGGATCAGCCCCAGCATTTT. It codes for CASSQERDQPQHF.

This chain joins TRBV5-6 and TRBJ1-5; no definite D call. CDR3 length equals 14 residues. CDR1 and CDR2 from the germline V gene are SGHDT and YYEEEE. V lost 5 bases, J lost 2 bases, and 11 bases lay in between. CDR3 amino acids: CASRPAGGNQPQHF. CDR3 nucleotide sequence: TGTGCCAGCAGGCCCGCCGGGGGCAATCAGCCCCAGCATTTT.

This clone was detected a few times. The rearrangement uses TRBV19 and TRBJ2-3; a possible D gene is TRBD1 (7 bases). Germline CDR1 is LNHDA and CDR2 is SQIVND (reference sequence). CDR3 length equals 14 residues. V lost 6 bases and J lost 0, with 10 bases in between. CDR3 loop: CASRGGQSTDTQYF. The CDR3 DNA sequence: TGTGCCAGTAGGGGGGGACAGAGCACAGATACGCAGTATTTT.